The count of the clone carrying this TCR beta chain is one. What it binds is unknown. Deletions cut 2 bases from V and 9 bases from J, with 21 bases between. The germline V gene encodes CDR1 SGHKS and CDR2 YYEKEE (reference sequence). The CDR3 consists of 17 residues. The sample is drawn from a study of T cell responses to AZD1222 COVID-19 vaccine. Method: immunoSEQ multiplex PCR; TCRdb's copy keeps in-frame clones and lacks some. The sample has roughly 190,000 clones; approximately 93% are singletons. Study-level findings and limits: CD4 TCRs associated with vaccination spanned spike, dominating at 160-218 and 743-854. Clonal diversity was possibly underestimated, and the donors were mostly white British, with more females. Two AZD1222 doses significantly raised spike-specific TCR breadth and depth over controls. Baseline testing showed seropositivity in only five to seven AZD1222 recipients.

The sequence came from an adult in good health. This chain joins TRBV5-5 and TRBJ1-6; tentatively, D is TRBD1 (5 bases). The sequencing used peripheral blood, collected on day 0 of AZD1222 vaccination. The CDR3 reads CASSLEIRPTRGSPLHF. DNA for the CDR3: TGTGCCAGCAGCTTAGAAATCCGGCCTACGAGGGGTTCACCCCTCCACTTT.